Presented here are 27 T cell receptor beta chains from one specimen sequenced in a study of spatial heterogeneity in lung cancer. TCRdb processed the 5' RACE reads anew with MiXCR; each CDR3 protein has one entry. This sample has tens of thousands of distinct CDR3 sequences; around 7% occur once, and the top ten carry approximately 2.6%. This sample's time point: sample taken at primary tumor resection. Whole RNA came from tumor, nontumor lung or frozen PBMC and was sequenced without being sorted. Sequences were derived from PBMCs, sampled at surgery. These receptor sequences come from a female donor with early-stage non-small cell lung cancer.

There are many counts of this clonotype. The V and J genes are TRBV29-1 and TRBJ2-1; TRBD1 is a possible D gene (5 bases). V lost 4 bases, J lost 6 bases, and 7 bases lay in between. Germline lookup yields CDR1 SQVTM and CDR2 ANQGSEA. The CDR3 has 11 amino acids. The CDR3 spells CSVVQGNEQFF. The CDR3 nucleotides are TGCAGCGTTGTTCAGGGCAATGAGCAGTTCTTC.

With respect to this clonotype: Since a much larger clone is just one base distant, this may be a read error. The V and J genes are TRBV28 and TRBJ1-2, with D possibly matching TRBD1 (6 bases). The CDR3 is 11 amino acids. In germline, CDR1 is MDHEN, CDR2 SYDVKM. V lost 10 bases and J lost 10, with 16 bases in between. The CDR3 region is CAIDGGLDYTF. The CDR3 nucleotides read TGTGCCATCGACGGGGGGCTCGACTACACCTTC.

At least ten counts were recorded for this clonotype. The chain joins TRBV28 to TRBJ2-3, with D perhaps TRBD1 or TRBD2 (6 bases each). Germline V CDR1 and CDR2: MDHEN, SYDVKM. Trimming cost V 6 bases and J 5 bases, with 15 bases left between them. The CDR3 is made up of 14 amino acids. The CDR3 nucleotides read TGTGCCAGCAGCATCCCGGGGGCTGGAGATACGCAGTATTTT. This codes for CASSIPGAGDTQYF.

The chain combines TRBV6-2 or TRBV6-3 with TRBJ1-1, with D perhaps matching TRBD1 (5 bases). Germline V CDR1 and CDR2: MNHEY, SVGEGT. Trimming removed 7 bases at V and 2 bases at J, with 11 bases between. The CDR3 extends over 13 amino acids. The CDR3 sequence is CASTWDGNTEAFF. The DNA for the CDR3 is TGTGCCAGCACTTGGGACGGAAACACTGAAGCTTTCTTT.

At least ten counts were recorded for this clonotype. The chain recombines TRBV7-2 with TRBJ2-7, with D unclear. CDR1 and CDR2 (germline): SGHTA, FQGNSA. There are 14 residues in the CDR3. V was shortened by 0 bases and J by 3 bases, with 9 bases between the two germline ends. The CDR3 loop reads CASSLATSFYEQYF. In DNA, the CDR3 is TGTGCCAGCAGCTTAGCAACAAGTTTCTACGAGCAGTACTTC.

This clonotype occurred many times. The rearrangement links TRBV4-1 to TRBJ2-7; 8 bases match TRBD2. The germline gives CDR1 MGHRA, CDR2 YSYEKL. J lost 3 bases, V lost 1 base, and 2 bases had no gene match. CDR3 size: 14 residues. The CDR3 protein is CASSQVAGSYEQYF. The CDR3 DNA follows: TGCGCCAGCAGCCAAGTAGCGGGAAGCTACGAGCAGTACTTC.

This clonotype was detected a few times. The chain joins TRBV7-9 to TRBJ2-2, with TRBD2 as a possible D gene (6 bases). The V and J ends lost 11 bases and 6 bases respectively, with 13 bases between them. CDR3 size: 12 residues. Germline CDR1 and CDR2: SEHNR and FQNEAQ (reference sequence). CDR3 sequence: CAGGGTPGELFF. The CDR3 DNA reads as TGTGCCGGAGGAGGGACTCCCGGGGAGCTGTTTTTT.

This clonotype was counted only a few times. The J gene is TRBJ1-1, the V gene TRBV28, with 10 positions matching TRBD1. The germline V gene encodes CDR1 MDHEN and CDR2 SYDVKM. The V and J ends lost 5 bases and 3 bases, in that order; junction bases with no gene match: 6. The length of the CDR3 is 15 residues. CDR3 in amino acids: CASSKTGGFHTEAFF. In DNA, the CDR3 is TGTGCCAGCAGTAAGACAGGGGGCTTTCACACTGAAGCTTTCTTT.

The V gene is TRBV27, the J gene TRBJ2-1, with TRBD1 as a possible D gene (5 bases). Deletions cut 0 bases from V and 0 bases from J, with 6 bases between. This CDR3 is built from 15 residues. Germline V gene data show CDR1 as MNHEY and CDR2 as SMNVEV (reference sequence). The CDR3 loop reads CASSLSTASYNEQFF. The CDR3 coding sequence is TGTGCCAGCAGTTTATCGACAGCCTCCTACAATGAGCAGTTCTTC.

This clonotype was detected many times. The CDR3 sequence is CASRPDRVPYTQYF. The CDR3 DNA sequence: TGTGCCAGCCGACCCGACAGGGTCCCATATACGCAGTATTTT. The chain carries TRBV2 and TRBJ2-3; 7 bases agree with TRBD1. CDR3 size: 14 residues. The V gene's germline CDR1 is SNHLY and CDR2 FYNNEI. V dropped 8 bases and J dropped 7; count of bases not matched to a gene: 12.

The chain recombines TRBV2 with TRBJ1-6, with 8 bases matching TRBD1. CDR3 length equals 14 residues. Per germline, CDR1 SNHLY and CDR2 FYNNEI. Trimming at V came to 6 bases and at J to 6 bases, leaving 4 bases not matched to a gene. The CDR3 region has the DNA TGTGCCAGCAGCTCACAGGGGGTTAATTCACCCCTCCACTTT. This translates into CASSSQGVNSPLHF.

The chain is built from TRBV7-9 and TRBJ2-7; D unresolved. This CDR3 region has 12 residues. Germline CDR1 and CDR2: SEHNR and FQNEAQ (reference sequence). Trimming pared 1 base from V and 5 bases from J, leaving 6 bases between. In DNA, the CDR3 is TGTGCCAGCAGCTTAGGTTTTAACGAGCAGTACTTC. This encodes CASSLGFNEQYF.

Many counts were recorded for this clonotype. CDR3: CSARPPPAENIQYF. CDR3 nucleotide sequence: TGCAGTGCTAGACCCCCTCCTGCCGAAAACATTCAGTACTTC. The chain carries TRBV20-1 and TRBJ2-4; D gene uncertain. CDR1 and CDR2 from the germline V gene are DFQATT and SNEGSKA (reference sequence). The CDR3 length is 14 residues. Trimming removed 2 bases from V and 5 bases from J, with 13 bases in between.

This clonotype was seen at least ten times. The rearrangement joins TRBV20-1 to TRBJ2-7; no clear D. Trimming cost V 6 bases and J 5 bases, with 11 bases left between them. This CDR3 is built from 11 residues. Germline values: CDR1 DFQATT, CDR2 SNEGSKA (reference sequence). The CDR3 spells CSAVRLHEQYF. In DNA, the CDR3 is TGCAGTGCAGTCCGACTCCACGAGCAGTACTTC.

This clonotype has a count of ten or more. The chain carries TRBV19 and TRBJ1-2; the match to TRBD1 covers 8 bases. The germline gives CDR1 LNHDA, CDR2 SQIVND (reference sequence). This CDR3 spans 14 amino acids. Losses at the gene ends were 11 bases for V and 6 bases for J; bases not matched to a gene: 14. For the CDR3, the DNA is TGTGCCTGCAAAATGACAGGGGTGAGGAATGGCTACACCTTC. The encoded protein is CACKMTGVRNGYTF.

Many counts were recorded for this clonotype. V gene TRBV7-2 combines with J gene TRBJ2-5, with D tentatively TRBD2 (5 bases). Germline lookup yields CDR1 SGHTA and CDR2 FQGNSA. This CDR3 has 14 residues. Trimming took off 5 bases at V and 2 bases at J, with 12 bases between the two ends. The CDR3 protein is CASSQGSGQETQYF. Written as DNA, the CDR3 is TGTGCCAGCAGCCAAGGCAGCGGTCAAGAGACCCAGTACTTC.

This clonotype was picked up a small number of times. The CDR3 loop reads CASSSGGPPLEQFF. In DNA, the CDR3 is TGTGCCAGCAGTTCCGGCGGGCCCCCCCTAGAGCAGTTCTTC. The V gene is TRBV28, the J gene TRBJ2-1, with D perhaps TRBD2 (5 bases). The V and J ends lost 4 bases and 10 bases respectively, with 17 bases between them. Germline V CDR1 and CDR2: MDHEN, SYDVKM. CDR3 length: 14 amino acids.

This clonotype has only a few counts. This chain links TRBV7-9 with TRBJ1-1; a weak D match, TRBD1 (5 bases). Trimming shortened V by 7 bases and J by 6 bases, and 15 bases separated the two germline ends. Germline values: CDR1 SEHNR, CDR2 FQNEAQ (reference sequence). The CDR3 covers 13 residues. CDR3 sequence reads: CASITLGGSEAFF. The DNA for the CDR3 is TGTGCCAGCATAACACTTGGGGGGTCTGAAGCTTTCTTT.

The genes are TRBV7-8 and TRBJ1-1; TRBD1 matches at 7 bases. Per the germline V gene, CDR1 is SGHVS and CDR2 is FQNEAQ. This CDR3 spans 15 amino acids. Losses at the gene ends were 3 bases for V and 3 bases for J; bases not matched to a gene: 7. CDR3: CASSFSPQGYTEAFF. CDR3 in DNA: TGTGCCAGCAGCTTCTCACCACAGGGGTACACTGAAGCTTTCTTT. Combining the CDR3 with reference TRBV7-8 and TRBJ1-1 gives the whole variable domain GAGVSQSPRYKVAKRGQDVALRCDPISGHVSLFWYQQALGQGPEFLTYFQNEAQLDKSGLPSDRFFAERPEGSVSTLKIQRTQQEDSAVYLCASSFSPQGYTEAFFGQGTRLTVV.

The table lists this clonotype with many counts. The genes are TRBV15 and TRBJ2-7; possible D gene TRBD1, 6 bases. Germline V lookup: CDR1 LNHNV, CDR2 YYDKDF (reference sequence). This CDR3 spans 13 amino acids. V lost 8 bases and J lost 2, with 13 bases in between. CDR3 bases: TGTGCCACCTCGGACAGTGTGACCTACGAGCAGTACTTC. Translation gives CATSDSVTYEQYF.

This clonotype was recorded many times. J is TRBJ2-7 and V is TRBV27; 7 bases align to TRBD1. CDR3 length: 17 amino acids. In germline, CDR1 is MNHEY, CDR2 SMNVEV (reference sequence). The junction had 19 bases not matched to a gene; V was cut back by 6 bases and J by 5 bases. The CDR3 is CASRGHTGENFVDEQYF. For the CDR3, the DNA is TGTGCCAGCAGGGGGCATACAGGGGAGAACTTCGTAGACGAGCAGTACTTC.

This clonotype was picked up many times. CDR3 in amino acids: CASTLGGSPLHF. In nucleotides, the CDR3 is TGTGCCAGCACTCTCGGGGGTTCACCCCTCCACTTT. The V call is TRBV5-6, the J call TRBJ1-6; D possibly corresponds to TRBD1 (5 bases). The germline CDR1 and CDR2 sequences are SGHDT and YYEEEE. The CDR3 covers 12 residues. The V end lost 6 bases, the J end lost 9 bases, and 10 bases lay between the germline ends.

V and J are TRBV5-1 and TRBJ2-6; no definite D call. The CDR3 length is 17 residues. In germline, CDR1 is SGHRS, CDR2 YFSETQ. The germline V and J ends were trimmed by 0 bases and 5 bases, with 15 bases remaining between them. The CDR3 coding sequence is TGCGCCAGCAGCTTGGCTTCCAGTTCCATCTGGGCCAACGTCCTGACTTTC. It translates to CASSLASSSIWANVLTF. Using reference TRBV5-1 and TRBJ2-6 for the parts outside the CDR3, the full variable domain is KAGVTQTPRYLIKTRGQQVTLSCSPISGHRSVSWYQQTPGQGLQFLFEYFSETQRNKGNFPGRFSGRQFSNSRSEMNVSTLELGDSALYLCASSLASSSIWANVLTFGAGSRLTVL.

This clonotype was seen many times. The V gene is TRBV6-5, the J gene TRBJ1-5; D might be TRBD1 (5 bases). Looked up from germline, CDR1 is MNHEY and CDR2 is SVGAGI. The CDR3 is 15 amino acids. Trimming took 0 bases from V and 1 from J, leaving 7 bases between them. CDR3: CASSYSRESNQPQHF. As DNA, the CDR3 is TGTGCCAGCAGTTACTCCAGGGAAAGCAATCAGCCCCAGCATTTT.

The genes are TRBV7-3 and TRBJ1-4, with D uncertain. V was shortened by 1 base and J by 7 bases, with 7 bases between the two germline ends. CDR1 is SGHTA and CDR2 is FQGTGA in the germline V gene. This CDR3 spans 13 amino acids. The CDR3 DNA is TGTGCCAGCAGCTTAAAGATGGGTGAAAAACTGTTTTTT. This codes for CASSLKMGEKLFF.

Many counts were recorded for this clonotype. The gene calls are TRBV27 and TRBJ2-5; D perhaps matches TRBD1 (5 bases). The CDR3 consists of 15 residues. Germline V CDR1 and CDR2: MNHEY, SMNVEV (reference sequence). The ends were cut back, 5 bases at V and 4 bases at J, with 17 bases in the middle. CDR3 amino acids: CASSLRPDRRETQYF. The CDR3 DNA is TGTGCCAGCAGTCTTCGACCAGACAGACGAGAGACCCAGTACTTC.

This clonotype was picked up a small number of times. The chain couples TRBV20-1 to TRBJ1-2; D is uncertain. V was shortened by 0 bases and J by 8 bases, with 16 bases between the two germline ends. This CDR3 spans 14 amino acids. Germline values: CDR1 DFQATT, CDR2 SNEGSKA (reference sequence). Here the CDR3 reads CSARDRRRAEGYTF. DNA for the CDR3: TGCAGTGCTAGAGATCGTAGGAGGGCTGAGGGCTACACCTTC.